The T cell receptor beta chain described here comes from a study of technical replicates of blood from several donors. Clones were read by immunoSEQ multiplex PCR, and TCRdb kept only the in-frame ones, dropping some. Of tens of thousands of clones in the sample, nearly 99% were seen once. This CDR3 has 15 residues. V lost 3 bases, J lost 4 bases, and 6 bases stayed unmatched. The germline V gene has CDR1 LNHNV and CDR2 YYDKDF (reference sequence). The sequence derives from a human donor in good health. J is TRBJ1-5 and V is TRBV15; 7 positions agree with TRBD1. The sample consisted of T cells isolated from PBMCs. The CDR3 region has the DNA TGTGCCACCAGCAGTTACGACAGGGCGAATCAGCCCCAGCATTTT. As protein: CATSSYDRANQPQHF.